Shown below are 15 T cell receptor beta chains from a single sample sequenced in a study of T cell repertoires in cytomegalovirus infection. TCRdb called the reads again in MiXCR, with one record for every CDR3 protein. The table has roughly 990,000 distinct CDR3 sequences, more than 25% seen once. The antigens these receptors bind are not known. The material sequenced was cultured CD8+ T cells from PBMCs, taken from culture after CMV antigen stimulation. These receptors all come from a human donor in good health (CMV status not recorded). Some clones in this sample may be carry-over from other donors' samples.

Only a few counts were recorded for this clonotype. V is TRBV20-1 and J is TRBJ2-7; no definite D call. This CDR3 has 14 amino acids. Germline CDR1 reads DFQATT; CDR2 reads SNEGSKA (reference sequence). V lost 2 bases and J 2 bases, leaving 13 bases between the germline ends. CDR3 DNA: TGCAGTGCTAGACACCGATTAGGGCCCTACGAGCAGTACGTC. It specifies CSARHRLGPYEQYV.

CDR3 bases: TGCGCCAGATGGAGACAGGGGGTCCACGAGCAGTACGTC. Residues: CARWRQGVHEQYV. This chain uses TRBV5-1 with TRBJ2-7, with 9 bases identical to TRBD1. The germline CDR1 and CDR2 sequences are SGHRS and YFSETQ. This CDR3 comprises 13 residues. V lost 8 bases to trimming and J lost 5 bases; unmatched junction nucleotides: 8.

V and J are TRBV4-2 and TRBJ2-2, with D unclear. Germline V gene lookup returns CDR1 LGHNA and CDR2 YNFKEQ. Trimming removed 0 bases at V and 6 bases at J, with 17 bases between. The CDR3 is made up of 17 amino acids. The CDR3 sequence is CASSQDSPDLYAGELFF. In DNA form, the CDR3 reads TGTGCCAGCAGCCAAGATAGCCCGGATTTGTACGCCGGGGAGCTGTTTTTT.

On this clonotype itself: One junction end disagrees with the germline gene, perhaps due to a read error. The CDR3 bases are TGTGCCAACAGTTTAAGACAGGGAGGAGGCAATGAGCAGTTCTTC. Its translation is CANSLRQGGGNEQFF. This chain joins TRBV12-3 or TRBV12-4 and TRBJ2-1; the D gene is possibly TRBD1 (7 bases). There are 15 residues in the CDR3.

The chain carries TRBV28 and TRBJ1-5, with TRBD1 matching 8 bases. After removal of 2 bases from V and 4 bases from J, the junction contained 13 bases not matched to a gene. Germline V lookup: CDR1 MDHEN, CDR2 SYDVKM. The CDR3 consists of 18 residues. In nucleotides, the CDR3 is TGTGCCAGCAGTTTAGATCCCTGGACAGGGCAACAGAATCAGCCCCAGCATTTT. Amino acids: CASSLDPWTGQQNQPQHF.

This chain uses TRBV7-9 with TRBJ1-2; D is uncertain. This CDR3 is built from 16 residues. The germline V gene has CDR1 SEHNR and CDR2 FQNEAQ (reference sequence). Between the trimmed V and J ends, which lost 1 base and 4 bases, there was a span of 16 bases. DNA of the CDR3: TGTGCCAGCAGCTTAGAGATAGCCATCCTAATCTATGGCTACACCTTC. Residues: CASSLEIAILIYGYTF.

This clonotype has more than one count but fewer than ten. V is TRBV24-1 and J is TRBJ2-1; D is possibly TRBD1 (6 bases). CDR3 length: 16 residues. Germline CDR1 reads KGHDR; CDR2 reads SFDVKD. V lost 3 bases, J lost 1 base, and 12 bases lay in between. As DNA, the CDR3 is TGTGCCACCAGTGATAGGGACACCTGGTCCTACAATGAGCAGTTCTTC. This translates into CATSDRDTWSYNEQFF.

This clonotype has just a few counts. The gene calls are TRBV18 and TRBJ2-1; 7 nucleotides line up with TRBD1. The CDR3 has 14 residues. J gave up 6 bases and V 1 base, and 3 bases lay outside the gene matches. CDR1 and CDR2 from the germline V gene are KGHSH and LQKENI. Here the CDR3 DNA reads TGTGCCAGCTCACCACAGGGGGCAGGCAATGAGCAGTTCTTC. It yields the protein CASSPQGAGNEQFF.

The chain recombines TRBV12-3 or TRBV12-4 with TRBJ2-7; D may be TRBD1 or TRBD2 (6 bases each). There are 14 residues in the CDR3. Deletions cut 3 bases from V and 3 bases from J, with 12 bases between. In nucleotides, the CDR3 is TGTGCCAGCAGTTTCTCGGGGGCCTTCTACGAGCAGTACTTC. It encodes CASSFSGAFYEQYF.

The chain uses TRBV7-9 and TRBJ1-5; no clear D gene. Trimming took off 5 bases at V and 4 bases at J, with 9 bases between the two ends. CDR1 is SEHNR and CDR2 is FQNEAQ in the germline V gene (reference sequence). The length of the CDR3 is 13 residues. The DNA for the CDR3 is TGTGCCAGCAGCCCCCGGGAAAATCAGCCCCAGCATTTT. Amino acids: CASSPRENQPQHF. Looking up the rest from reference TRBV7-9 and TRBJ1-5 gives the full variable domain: DTGVSQNPRHKITKRGQNVTFRCDPISEHNRLYWYRQTLGQGPEFLTYFQNEAQLEKSRLLSDRFSAERPKGSFSTLEIQRTEQGDSAMYLCASSPRENQPQHFGDGTRLSIL.

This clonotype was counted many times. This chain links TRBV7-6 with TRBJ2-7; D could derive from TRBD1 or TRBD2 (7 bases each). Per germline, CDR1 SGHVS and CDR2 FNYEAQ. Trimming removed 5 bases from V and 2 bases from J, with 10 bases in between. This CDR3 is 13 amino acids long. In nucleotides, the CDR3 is TGTGCCAGCAGCCAGGGGGGGACCTACGAGCAGTACTTC. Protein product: CASSQGGTYEQYF.

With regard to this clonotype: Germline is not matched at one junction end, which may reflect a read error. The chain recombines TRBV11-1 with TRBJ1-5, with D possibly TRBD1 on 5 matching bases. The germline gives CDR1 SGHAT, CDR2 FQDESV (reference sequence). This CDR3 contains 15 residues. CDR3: CAGSQGPGNNQPQHF. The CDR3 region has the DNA TGTGCCGGCAGCCAGGGACCCGGGAACAATCAGCCCCAGCATTTT.

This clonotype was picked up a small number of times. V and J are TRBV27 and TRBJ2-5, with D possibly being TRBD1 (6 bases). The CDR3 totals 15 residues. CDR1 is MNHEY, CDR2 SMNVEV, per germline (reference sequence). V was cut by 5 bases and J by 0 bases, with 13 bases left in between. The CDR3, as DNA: TGTGCCAGCAGTATACAGGGCCCAAACCAAGAGACCCAGTACTTC. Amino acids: CASSIQGPNQETQYF.

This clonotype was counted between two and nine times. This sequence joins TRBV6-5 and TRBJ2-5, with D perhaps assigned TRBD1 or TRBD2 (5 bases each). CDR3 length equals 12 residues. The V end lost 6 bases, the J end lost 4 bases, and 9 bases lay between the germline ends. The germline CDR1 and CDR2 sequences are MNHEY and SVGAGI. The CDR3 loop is CASRMRGETQYF. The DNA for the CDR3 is TGTGCCAGCAGGATGAGGGGAGAGACCCAGTACTTC.

The CDR3 loop reads CSAISRDSSYNEQFF. CDR3 DNA: TGCAGTGCTATTTCCCGGGACAGCTCCTACAATGAGCAGTTCTTC. The gene calls are TRBV20-1 and TRBJ2-1, with 7 bases fitting TRBD1. The V segment lost 4 bases and the J segment 0 bases; nucleotides outside the gene matches: 6. CDR3 size: 15 residues. Germline V CDR1 and CDR2: DFQATT, SNEGSKA (reference sequence).